This T cell receptor beta chain was profiled in a study of naive and memory T cell subsets. The study, taken as a whole, reports: Especially in CD8 cells, naive repertoires contained a few larger clonotypes, possibly CD45RA-re-expressing memory cells.

Both TRBC1 and TRBC2 were covered by a beta constant-region primer of two equimolar oligonucleotides. Nested alpha and beta constant-region primers with the SP2 primer drove four PCR rounds on ligated cDNA. A single record per CDR3 protein comes from TCRdb applying MiXCR to the UMI-ligation and nested PCR reads. The repertoire has about 150,000 distinct CDR3 sequences, 22% of them found once; the top ten carry 0.11%. Germline V gene sequence: CDR1 SGHRS, CDR2 YFSETQ. The CDR3 length is 13 residues. V shed 3 bases and J shed 7 bases, with 13 bases lying between them. This clonotype was detected only a few times. Its matching antigen is unknown.

The sequence was collected from a human donor in good health. Sequenced sample: naive CD4+ T cells from blood. The chain has TRBV5-1 and TRBJ1-1, with a possible D match to TRBD1 (5 bases). The CDR3 DNA reads as TGCGCCAGCAGCTCGGGACTCCCCTTTGAAGCTTTCTTT. This gives the protein CASSSGLPFEAFF.